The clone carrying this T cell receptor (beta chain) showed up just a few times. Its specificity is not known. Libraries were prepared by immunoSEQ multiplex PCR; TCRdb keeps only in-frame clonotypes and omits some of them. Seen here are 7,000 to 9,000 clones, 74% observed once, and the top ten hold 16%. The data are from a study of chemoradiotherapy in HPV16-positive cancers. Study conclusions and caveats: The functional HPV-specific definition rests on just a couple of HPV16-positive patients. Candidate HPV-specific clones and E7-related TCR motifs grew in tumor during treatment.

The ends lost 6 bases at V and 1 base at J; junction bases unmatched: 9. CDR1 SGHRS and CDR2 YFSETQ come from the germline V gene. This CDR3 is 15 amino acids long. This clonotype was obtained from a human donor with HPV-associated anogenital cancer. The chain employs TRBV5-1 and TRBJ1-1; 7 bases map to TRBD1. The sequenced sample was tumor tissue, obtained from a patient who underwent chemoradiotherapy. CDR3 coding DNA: TGCGCCAGCACGGGGGCACCAGGGGGGAACACTGAAGCTTTCTTT. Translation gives CASTGAPGGNTEAFF.